This T cell receptor beta chain was sequenced during a study of siplizumab effects on memory and regulatory T cells. Study-wide points: Proliferating siplizumab-cultured Tregs lacked confirmed suppressive function. Proliferating CD4+ or CD8+ clones, roughly 75-95% of them, lacked an assignable naive or memory phenotype. Alloreactive sequences whose origin lay in unstimulated CD4+ memory cells were significantly reduced by siplizumab. Memory cells seemed less diverse than naive T cells, which also seemed major contributors to the alloresponse.

Data came from immunoSEQ multiplex PCR; TCRdb stores just in-frame clones and leaves some out. The data show fewer than 85,000 clones, over 80% seen once. Worth noting for this clone: The antigen remains unidentified.

Germline V gene data show CDR1 as GTSNPN and CDR2 as SVGIG (reference sequence). V shed 3 bases and J shed 0 bases, with 8 bases lying between them. This CDR3 is built from 13 residues. V and J are TRBV30 and TRBJ1-1; unclear D gene. Sequenced input: Tregs sorted from blood. This receptor was identified in a human donor in good health. The CDR3 region has the DNA TGTGCCTGGAGCTCTGGCATGAACACTGAAGCTTTCTTT. It yields the protein CAWSSGMNTEAFF.